Listed below are T cell receptor beta chains from one sample, sequenced in a study of Graves' ophthalmopathy and Graves' hyperthyroidism. TCRdb called the multiplex PCR reads again in MiXCR, with one record for every CDR3 protein. This repertoire shows some 390,000 distinct CDR3 sequences, approximately 20% found once; its top ten account for 1.6%. Sequenced sample: peripheral blood. The receptor source for this set is a woman between 18 and 29 years old with Graves' ophthalmopathy. Each CDR3 is given without its conserved first and last residue.

v_gene	j_gene	CDR3aa
TRBV6-2/TRBV6-3	TRBJ2-4	ASSPTDKNIQY
TRBV6-5	TRBJ2-5	ASNSQGGGFQETQY
TRBV6-1	TRBJ1-1	ASYTKVNTEAF
TRBV27	TRBJ1-5	ASSYDRVGQPQH
TRBV7-2	TRBJ2-2	ASSFGSYATGELF
TRBV11-2	TRBJ2-7	ASSLGHVGGSTYEQY
TRBV7-9	TRBJ1-1	ASSPGPRVNTEAF
TRBV9	TRBJ1-3	ASSVAGGVGNTIY
TRBV27	TRBJ2-7	ASSERAGTLYEQY
TRBV10-3	TRBJ1-3	AISSLGQGVSSGNTIY
TRBV30	TRBJ1-5	AWGRGGALGPQH
TRBV29-1	TRBJ1-1	SVAPRDNTEAF
TRBV20-1	TRBJ1-5	SAINRYSNQPQH
TRBV30	TRBJ2-7	AWSVASAYEQY
TRBV2	TRBJ2-7	ASSEVSGGGDEQY
TRBV9	TRBJ1-1	ASSPQLYTEAF
TRBV6-2/TRBV6-3	TRBJ2-2	ASSYSPTSGRADTGELF
TRBV7-2	TRBJ2-5	ASAGTGAPNF
TRBV30	TRBJ2-7	AWSEAGGPYEQY
TRBV24-1	TRBJ2-5	ATSDLPGRDEETQY
TRBV12-3/TRBV12-4	TRBJ2-2	ASSLAPGTTGELF
TRBV24-1	TRBJ2-5	ATSDPGTGGSGTQY
TRBV30	TRBJ2-4	AWSGGSYAKNIQY
TRBV6-2/TRBV6-3	TRBJ2-7	ASSYSSTWLAGVYEQY